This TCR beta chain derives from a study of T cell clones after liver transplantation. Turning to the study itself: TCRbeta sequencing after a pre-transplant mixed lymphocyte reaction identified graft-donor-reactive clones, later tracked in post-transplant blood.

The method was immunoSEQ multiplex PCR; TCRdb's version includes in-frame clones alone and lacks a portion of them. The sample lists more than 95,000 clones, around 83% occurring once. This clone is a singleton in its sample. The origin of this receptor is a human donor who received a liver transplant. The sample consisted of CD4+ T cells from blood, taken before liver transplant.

DNA of the CDR3: TGTGCCAGCAGCCGAGGAGGGGTGCAAGAGACCCAGTACTTC. Its protein is CASSRGGVQETQYF. The chain recombines TRBV7-2 with TRBJ2-5; a possible D gene is TRBD2 (6 bases). The germline V gene has CDR1 SGHTA and CDR2 FQGNSA. The CDR3 length is 14 residues. The germline V and J ends were trimmed by 5 bases and 2 bases, with 12 bases remaining between them.